Included here is one T cell receptor beta chain sequence, with context. What it recognizes is unknown. V was shortened by 3 bases and J by 0 bases, with 8 bases between the two germline ends. The length of the CDR3 is 16 residues. Germline lookup yields CDR1 KGHDR and CDR2 SFDVKD. Sequencing used immunoSEQ version 4 in survey mode. The table came from immunoSEQ multiplex PCR; TCRdb's copy has only in-frame clones and leaves some out. The data hold fewer than 40,000 clones, with 65% to 75% observed a single time. Cells were stimulated with overlapping HIV-1 Gag 15-mer peptides. Sorting of responding CD4+ T cells relied on upregulated CD40 ligand together with CD69. This record belongs to a study of persistence of HIV-infected CD4 T cells. General study findings and limits: Rare CMV-responding cells carrying HIV-1 proviruses were not analyzed separately for TCR. Within sorted populations, more oligoclonal TCRs accompanied more oligoclonal proviruses.

The clonotype originates from an adult man with HIV who was CMV-seropositive. Specimen: CD4+ T cells sorted from PBMCs after roughly 18-hour stimulation, collected from a patient who received antiretroviral therapy. The chain employs TRBV24-1 and TRBJ2-6, with unresolved D. CDR3 sequence: CATSDGQSSGANVLTF. Written as DNA, the CDR3 is TGTGCCACCAGTGATGGGCAGAGCTCTGGGGCCAACGTCCTGACTTTC.